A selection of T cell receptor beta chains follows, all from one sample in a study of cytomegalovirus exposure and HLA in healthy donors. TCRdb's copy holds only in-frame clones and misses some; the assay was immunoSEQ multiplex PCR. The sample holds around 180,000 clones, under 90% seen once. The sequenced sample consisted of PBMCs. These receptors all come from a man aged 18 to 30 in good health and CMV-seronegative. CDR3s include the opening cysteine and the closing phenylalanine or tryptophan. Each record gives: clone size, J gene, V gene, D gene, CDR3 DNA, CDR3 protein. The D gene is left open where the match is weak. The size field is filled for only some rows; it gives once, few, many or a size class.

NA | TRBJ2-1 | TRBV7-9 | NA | TGTGCCAGCAGCCCGGGGAGTGAGCAGTTCTTC | CASSPGSEQFF
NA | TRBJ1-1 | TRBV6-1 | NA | TGTGCCAGCACCCACGGGGGGGTTCAAGCTTTCTTT | CASTHGGVQAFF
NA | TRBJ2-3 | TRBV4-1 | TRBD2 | TGCGCCAGCAGCCACCGGACTAGCGGAGTCACAGATACGCAGTATTTT | CASSHRTSGVTDTQYF
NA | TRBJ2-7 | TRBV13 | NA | TGTGCCAGCACCATATCGGCGGGGAGTTGGGAGCAGTACTTC | CASTISAGSWEQYF
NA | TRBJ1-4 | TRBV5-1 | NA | TGCGCCAGCAGTACTTCCCCTGCAACTAATGAAAAACTGTTTTTT | CASSTSPATNEKLFF
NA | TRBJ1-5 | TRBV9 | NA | TGTGCCAGCAGCGTAGCCGGGTCCGGCAATCAGCCCCAGCATTTT | CASSVAGSGNQPQHF
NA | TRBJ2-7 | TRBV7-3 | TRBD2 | TGTGCCAGCAGCTTAAATCTTTGGGAGGGGAGGACTACACTAGCGGGACTTTCCGACGAGCAGTACTTC | CASSLNLWEGRTTLAGLSDEQYF
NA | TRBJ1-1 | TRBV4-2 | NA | TGTGCCAGCAGCCAAGTGGAAAGGCGGGGGGGGACTGAAGCTTTCTTT | CASSQVERRGGTEAFF
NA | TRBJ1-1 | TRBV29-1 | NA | TGCAGCGCACGTACCGGGACAAGTGAAGCTTTCTTT | CSARTGTSEAFF
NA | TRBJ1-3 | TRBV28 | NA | TGTGCCAGCAGTTTTTCGGGGTTGATTGGAAACACCATATATTTT | CASSFSGLIGNTIYF
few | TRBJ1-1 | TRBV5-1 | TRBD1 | TGCGCCAGCAGCACCGGACAGGGGACACTCGTGGCTTTCTTT | CASSTGQGTLVAFF
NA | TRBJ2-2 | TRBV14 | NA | TGTGCCAGCAGCCAAATAAACACCGGGGAGCTGTTTTTT | CASSQINTGELFF
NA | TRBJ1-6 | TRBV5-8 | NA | TGTGCCAGCAGCTTGTGGAGTACCAATTCACCCCTCCACTTT | CASSLWSTNSPLHF
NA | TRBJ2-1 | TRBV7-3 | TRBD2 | TGTGCCAGCAGCCTCTTAGCGGGGGGCCTAAACAATGAGCAGTTCTTC | CASSLLAGGLNNEQFF